The 7 T cell receptor beta chains below come from one sample, sequenced in a study of beta chain features in type 1 diabetes (dated by TCRdb to between 2018 and 2020). Receptor libraries were prepared by the immunoSEQ multiplex PCR assay. The entire isolated RNA was reverse transcribed using the High Capacity cDNA Reverse Transcription Kit, and thus expressed TCRB transcripts were sequenced. Imported from immuneACCESS, the table was reduced by TCRdb to in-frame sequences with V and J called. These copies leave out some clones; in studies compared against another copy, an unresolved V gene accounts for under half, and the cause of the remainder is not known. The sample table contains 300,000 to 350,000 clones; only one count was recorded for roughly 8% of them. 0.44% of the sample lies in the top ten. Sequenced sample: central memory CD4+ T cells from blood. The receptors shown here come from a woman aged 18-29 years in good health.

This clone has more than one count but fewer than ten. This chain uses TRBV5-4 with TRBJ1-2, with D hard to call. Germline V gene data show CDR1 as SGHNT and CDR2 as YYREEE (reference sequence). V was cut by 4 bases and J by 1 base, with 17 bases left in between. The CDR3 extends over 16 amino acids. Here the CDR3 reads CASSLGLSLNNYGYTF. CDR3 sequence (DNA): TGTGCCAGCAGCCTCGGTTTATCCCTAAATAACTATGGCTACACCTTC.

This clone was detected only a few times. This sequence joins TRBV7-8 and TRBJ2-1, with 11 bases lining up with TRBD2. Germline assignment: CDR1 SGHVS and CDR2 FQNEAQ. V shed 1 base and J 7 bases; nucleotides not matched to a gene: 6. CDR3 size: 16 residues. The CDR3 region is CASSLGLAGGSNEQFF. CDR3 nucleotides: TGTGCCAGCAGCTTAGGGCTAGCGGGAGGATCGAATGAGCAGTTCTTC. Supplemented by reference TRBV7-8 and TRBJ2-1, the full variable domain reads GAGVSQSPRYKVAKRGQDVALRCDPISGHVSLFWYQQALGQGPEFLTYFQNEAQLDKSGLPSDRFFAERPEGSVSTLKIQRTQQEDSAVYLCASSLGLAGGSNEQFFGPGTRLTVL.

The chain uses TRBV2 and TRBJ1-1, with 7 bases fitting TRBD1. The CDR3 has 18 amino acids. Germline V lookup: CDR1 SNHLY, CDR2 FYNNEI. V lost 7 bases to trimming and J lost 4 bases; unmatched junction nucleotides: 21. CDR3 in amino acids: CASKGSHRSGQRGTEAFF. The CDR3 nucleotides read TGTGCCAGCAAAGGGTCGCATCGCTCGGGACAGAGGGGCACTGAAGCTTTCTTT.

The rearrangement uses TRBV5-1 and TRBJ2-1; the D call may be TRBD1 or TRBD2 (6 bases each). The V gene's germline CDR1 is SGHRS and CDR2 YFSETQ. V lost 0 bases to trimming and J lost 8 bases, with 15 bases between them. The CDR3 is 15 amino acids. The CDR3 nucleotides read TGCGCCAGCAGCTTGGAGGCTAGGGGGGTCGATGAGCAGTTCTTC. Amino acids: CASSLEARGVDEQFF. Drawing the rest from reference TRBV5-1 and TRBJ2-1, the complete variable domain is KAGVTQTPRYLIKTRGQQVTLSCSPISGHRSVSWYQQTPGQGLQFLFEYFSETQRNKGNFPGRFSGRQFSNSRSEMNVSTLELGDSALYLCASSLEARGVDEQFFGPGTRLTVL.

The rearrangement joins TRBV7-2 to TRBJ2-5, with TRBD1 identical over 7 bases. V was clipped by 3 bases and J by 5 bases; unmatched bases: 6. CDR3 length equals 14 residues. Germline CDR1 SGHTA, CDR2 FQGNSA. This chain's CDR3 is CASSFNRGRETQYF. CDR3 in DNA: TGTGCCAGCAGCTTTAACAGGGGCAGGGAGACCCAGTACTTC.

The chain uses TRBV7-6 and TRBJ2-3, with 14 bases matching TRBD2. V trimming: 0 bases; J trimming: 10 bases; junction bases outside the gene matches: 15. The V gene's germline CDR1 is SGHVS and CDR2 FNYEAQ. The CDR3 spans 19 residues. The DNA of the CDR3 is TGTGCCAGCAGCTTAGCCCCGGGACTAGCGGGAGTACGGGGTGCTCCGCAGTATTTT. Translated, it gives CASSLAPGLAGVRGAPQYF.

There are a few counts of this clone. This chain joins TRBV15 and TRBJ2-4; D gene uncertain. Per germline, CDR1 LNHNV and CDR2 YYDKDF (reference sequence). Trimming took 0 bases from V and 7 from J, leaving 7 bases between them. This CDR3 comprises 13 residues. CDR3 in amino acids: CATSRDLGNIQYF. The CDR3 DNA is TGTGCCACCAGCAGAGATCTGGGCAACATTCAGTACTTC.